What follows are 3 T cell receptor beta chains derived from one specimen sequenced in a study of T cell changes during pregnancy in multiple sclerosis. Clones were read by immunoSEQ multiplex PCR, and TCRdb kept only the in-frame ones, dropping some. The sample carries more than 70,000 clones, around 94% recorded once. Sequenced material: peripheral blood, taken before pregnancy. The receptors were gathered from a female donor with multiple sclerosis, enrolled in a pregnancy study.

The chain employs TRBV5-1 and TRBJ2-7; a possible D gene is TRBD2 (5 bases). Between the trimmed V and J ends, which lost 5 bases and 5 bases, there was a span of 14 bases. Germline V lookup: CDR1 SGHRS, CDR2 YFSETQ. This CDR3 spans 13 amino acids. The CDR3 here is CASRNPSRDEQYF. The CDR3 DNA follows: TGCGCCAGCAGGAACCCATCGAGGGACGAGCAGTACTTC.

This sequence joins TRBV7-2 and TRBJ1-1; perhaps TRBD1 as D (5 bases). The CDR3 length is 14 residues. Germline-derived CDR1 and CDR2 are SGHTA and FQGNSA. Trimming left V 5 bases short and J 7 bases short, with 17 bases between. The CDR3 spells CASSRAGSVFEAFF. DNA of the CDR3: TGTGCCAGCAGCCGCGCAGGGTCCGTATTTGAAGCTTTCTTT.

The V gene is TRBV19, the J gene TRBJ2-1; 11 bases are shared with TRBD2. Germline trimming cut 0 bases from V and 6 bases from J; bases unmatched to any gene: 1. The CDR3 totals 15 residues. The germline V gene has CDR1 LNHDA and CDR2 SQIVND (reference sequence). For the CDR3, the DNA is TGTGCCAGTAGTATAGAACTAGCGGGAGTCAATGAGCAGTTCTTC. It translates to CASSIELAGVNEQFF.